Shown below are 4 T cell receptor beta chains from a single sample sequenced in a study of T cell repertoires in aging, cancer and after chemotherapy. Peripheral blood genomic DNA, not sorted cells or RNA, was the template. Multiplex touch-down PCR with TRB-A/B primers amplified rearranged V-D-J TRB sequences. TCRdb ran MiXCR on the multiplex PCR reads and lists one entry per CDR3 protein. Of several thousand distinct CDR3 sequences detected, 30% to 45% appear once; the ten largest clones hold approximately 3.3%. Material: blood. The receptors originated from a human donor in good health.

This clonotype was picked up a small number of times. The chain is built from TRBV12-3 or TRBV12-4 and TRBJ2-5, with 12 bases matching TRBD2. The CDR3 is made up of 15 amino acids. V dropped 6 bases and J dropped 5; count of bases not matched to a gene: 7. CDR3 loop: CASRPSGGVSETQYF. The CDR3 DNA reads TGTGCCAGCAGACCTAGCGGGGGGGTGTCGGAGACCCAGTACTTC.

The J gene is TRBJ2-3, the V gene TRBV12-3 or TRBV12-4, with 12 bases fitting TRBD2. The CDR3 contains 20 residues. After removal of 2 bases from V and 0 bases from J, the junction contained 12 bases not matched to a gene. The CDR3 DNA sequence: TGTGCCAGCAGTTTACGACTAGCGGGGGAAGTCTCCACTAGCACAGATACGCAGTATTTT. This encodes CASSLRLAGEVSTSTDTQYF.

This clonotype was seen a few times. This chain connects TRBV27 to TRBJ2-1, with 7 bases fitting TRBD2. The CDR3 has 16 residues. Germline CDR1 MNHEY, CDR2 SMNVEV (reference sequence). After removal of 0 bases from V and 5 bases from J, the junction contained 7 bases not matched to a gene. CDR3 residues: CASSLSPPGGNNEQFF. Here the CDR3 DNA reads TGTGCCAGCAGTTTATCTCCTCCCGGGGGGAACAATGAGCAGTTCTTC.

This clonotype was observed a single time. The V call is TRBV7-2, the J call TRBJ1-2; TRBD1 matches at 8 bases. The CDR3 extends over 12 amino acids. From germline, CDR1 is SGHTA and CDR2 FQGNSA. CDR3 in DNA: TGTGCGGTTAAGAGGACAGGGAATTTATACACCTTC. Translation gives CAVKRTGNLYTF.